This T cell receptor beta chain was recovered during a study of identical twins. Whole-study findings and limits: Modelling approaches yielded underestimates of out-of-frame TCR alpha sharing between monozygotic twins.

TCRdb redid the calling of the 5' RACE reads with MiXCR, one entry per CDR3 protein. This sample has about 570,000 distinct CDR3 sequences, with approximately 9.6% found just once. As regards this clonotype: Its target is not known. A much larger clone differs by one base, so this may be a read error.

These data were likewise used in another study, on yellow fever vaccine responses in identical twins. In that study: In identical twins, vaccine T cell responses appeared partly shared and partly individual.

Source material: PBMCs. This clonotype was obtained from a woman aged 18-29 years in good health.

The CDR3 DNA reads as TGTGCCAGCAGCCTTAGTACCTATGAGCAGTTCTTC. Translation: CASSLSTYEQFF. This chain links TRBV25-1 with TRBJ2-1; D uncertain. V lost 6 bases and J lost 8, with 11 bases in between. Per the germline V gene, CDR1 is MGHDK and CDR2 is SYGVNS. CDR3 size: 12 residues.